The clone carrying this TCR beta chain came up many times. The antigen is unknown. This sample is drawn from a study of T cells in Graves' hyperthyroidism and ophthalmopathy. The study's findings and limits: Most clonotypes expanded in the thyroid (above 0.001) were also present in blood.

The cohort's ophthalmopathy patients, a group with duration under 3 months, had a Clinical Activity Score of at least 3 and a NOSPECS grade of at least 4. Uncontrolled infection, other autoimmune disease, pregnancy or lactation barred patients from enrollment. Amplification targeted TCR beta CDR3 regions from RNA transcripts. Researchers ran a first-round RT-PCR on the TCR CDR3 using the HTBI primer set. In TCRdb, the multiplex PCR reads were re-called with MiXCR into one record per CDR3 protein. The data hold around 300,000 distinct CDR3 sequences, with around 20% observed a single time. Per germline, CDR1 SNHLY and CDR2 FYNNEI. The V end lost 7 bases, the J end lost 6 bases, and 17 bases lay between the germline ends. The CDR3 loop spans 14 amino acids.

This chain connects TRBV2 to TRBJ2-3, with a tentative D call TRBD2 (5 bases). The sequenced sample consisted of blood. This TCR was sampled from a man aged 25-40 years with Graves' ophthalmopathy. CDR3 region: CASKVAGRWDTQYF. The CDR3 coding sequence is TGTGCCAGCAAGGTGGCGGGCCGGTGGGATACGCAGTATTTT.